These 26 T cell receptor beta chains came from one sample sequenced in a study of a mutant IDH1 vaccine in newly diagnosed glioma. Assay: immunoSEQ multiplex PCR; the TCRdb copy retains only in-frame clones and omits some. This sample has approximately 100,000 clones; 85% to 90% occur once, and the top ten carry 0.5% to 0.6%. Time point noted: baseline, week 1 (first vaccination visit). As for treatment: pre-vaccination baseline after standard-of-care therapy. The sequenced sample was PBMCs, obtained from a glioma patient treated with radiotherapy, temozolomide or both. Receptor source: a woman aged 45-59 years with glioma.

This clone turned up a few times. The V and J genes are TRBV13 and TRBJ2-7; possibly TRBD2 for D (5 bases). V lost 1 base and J lost 2, with 6 bases in between. The germline gives CDR1 PRHDT, CDR2 FYEKMQ (reference sequence). The CDR3 is 13 residues long. The CDR3: CASSLVGAYEQYF. In DNA, the CDR3 is TGTGCCAGCAGCTTAGTCGGGGCCTACGAGCAGTACTTC.

This clone was recorded once. This chain links TRBV15 with TRBJ2-7; D gene ambiguous. V dropped 5 bases and J dropped 2 bases, with 10 bases sitting between them. The V gene's germline CDR1 is LNHNV and CDR2 YYDKDF (reference sequence). The CDR3 is 13 amino acids. The CDR3 reads CATSLRQTYEQYF. The CDR3 coding sequence is TGTGCCACCAGCCTCCGCCAAACCTACGAGCAGTACTTC.

The V and J genes are TRBV21-1 and TRBJ2-5; whether TRBD1, the table's D call, matches the DNA was not checked. TRBV21-1 is designated a pseudogene. The CDR3 contains 14 residues. The CDR3 DNA reads TGTGCCAGCAGCAAAGTGTCAGAACAAGAGACCCAGTACTTC. Its protein is CASSKVSEQETQYF.

The chain recombines TRBV5-1 with TRBJ2-2, with D possibly matching TRBD1 (5 bases). The CDR3 length is 15 residues. The germline V and J ends were trimmed by 2 bases and 8 bases, with 16 bases remaining between them. Germline CDR1 SGHRS, CDR2 YFSETQ. The CDR3, as DNA: TGCGCCAGCAGCTTAATCCAGGGCCACTTGGGGGAGCTGTTTTTT. It codes for CASSLIQGHLGELFF.

The chain employs TRBV4-2 and TRBJ2-1; the match to TRBD1 covers 9 bases. The length of the CDR3 is 15 residues. The J segment lost 7 bases and the V segment lost 0 bases, leaving 4 bases of the junction unmatched. The germline V gene has CDR1 LGHNA and CDR2 YNFKEQ. CDR3 residues: CASSQEYDRGNEQFF. Written as DNA, the CDR3 is TGTGCCAGCAGCCAAGAGTATGACAGGGGGAATGAGCAGTTCTTC.

The chain couples TRBV19 to TRBJ2-7, with 14 bases matching TRBD2. CDR1 LNHDA and CDR2 SQIVND come from the germline V gene (reference sequence). The CDR3 loop spans 16 amino acids. J was trimmed by 3 bases and V by 6 bases; bases with no gene match: 7. The CDR3 here is CASRGLAGGSYYEQYF. The CDR3 nucleotides are TGTGCCAGTAGAGGACTAGCGGGAGGCAGCTACTACGAGCAGTACTTC.

V is TRBV5-6 and J is TRBJ2-1; 11 bases agree with TRBD2. Germline values: CDR1 SGHDT, CDR2 YYEEEE. Trimming removed 1 base from V and 11 bases from J; junction bases left unmatched: 2. The CDR3 has 13 amino acids. DNA of the CDR3: TGTGCCAGCAGCTTGTCGACTAGCGGGAAGCAGTTCTTC. It is translated as CASSLSTSGKQFF.

A few counts support this clone. This sequence joins TRBV6-1 and TRBJ1-2, with a weak D call TRBD1 (5 bases). The germline V gene encodes CDR1 MNHNS and CDR2 SASEGT. CDR3 length: 13 residues. V was clipped by 1 base and J by 5 bases, with 8 bases between them. CDR3 in amino acids: CASSEGAGYGYTF. The CDR3 DNA reads as TGTGCCAGCAGTGAAGGGGCAGGGTATGGCTACACCTTC.

The V and J genes are TRBV11-3 and TRBJ2-2; no definite D call. V lost 3 bases and J 4 bases, leaving 9 bases between the germline ends. Germline V lookup: CDR1 SGHNT, CDR2 YENEEA. The length of the CDR3 is 14 residues. CDR3 protein: CASSLLGATGELFF. CDR3 coding DNA: TGTGCCAGCAGCTTGCTAGGAGCCACCGGGGAGCTGTTTTTT.

The chain recombines TRBV21-1 with TRBJ2-7. TRBV21-1 is termed a pseudogene. This CDR3 is 16 amino acids long. CDR3: CASSGGTGPVPYEQYF. The CDR3 DNA reads TGTGCCAGCAGCGGTGGGACCGGTCCTGTCCCCTACGAGCAGTACTTC.

Of note for this clone: An end of the junction differs from the germline gene, which may be a read error. V gene TRBV30 combines with J gene TRBJ1-1; D gene ambiguous. This CDR3 is 13 amino acids long. Germline V CDR1 and CDR2: GTSNPN, SVGIG (reference sequence). The chain's CDR3 is CAWMRQMNAEAFF. The CDR3 coding sequence is TGTGCCTGGATGAGGCAGATGAACGCTGAAGCTTTCTTT.

The CDR3, as DNA: TGTGCCAGCAGAGGCGAGGGGGTAAGCACAGATACGCAGTATTTT. Its translation: CASRGEGVSTDTQYF. J is TRBJ2-3 and V is TRBV6-1, with D perhaps matching TRBD1 (6 bases). The V end lost 6 bases, the J end lost 0 bases, and 13 bases lay between the germline ends. The CDR3 is made up of 15 amino acids. In germline, CDR1 is MNHNS, CDR2 SASEGT.

V and J are TRBV7-9 and TRBJ2-1; D call uncertain. The ends were cut back, 6 bases at V and 8 bases at J, with 8 bases in the middle. This CDR3 spans 11 amino acids. Per germline, CDR1 SEHNR and CDR2 FQNEAQ (reference sequence). CDR3 sequence reads: CASRPRDEQFF. DNA of the CDR3: TGTGCCAGCAGGCCAAGAGATGAGCAGTTCTTC.

The chain recombines TRBV5-1 with TRBJ1-4, with 9 bases lining up with TRBD1. The CDR3 has 14 amino acids. The trim removed 7 bases at V and 4 bases at J, leaving 5 bases unmatched. Germline lookup yields CDR1 SGHRS and CDR2 YFSETQ. CDR3 coding DNA: TGCGCCAGCGGCAGGGGACAGGGTAATGAAAAACTGTTTTTT. Protein sequence: CASGRGQGNEKLFF.

The V and J genes are TRBV27 and TRBJ2-3; D might be TRBD2 (5 bases). V was cut by 3 bases and J by 4 bases, with 20 bases left in between. CDR1 and CDR2 (germline): MNHEY, SMNVEV (reference sequence). The CDR3 extends over 17 amino acids. CDR3 DNA: TGTGCCAGCAGTTTCGGTCCCGGGGTAAGGTCCCCAGATACGCAGTATTTT. Translated, it gives CASSFGPGVRSPDTQYF.

The V gene is TRBV5-1, the J gene TRBJ2-1; D may correspond to TRBD1 or TRBD2 (6 bases each). The germline V gene has CDR1 SGHRS and CDR2 YFSETQ. The CDR3 runs 15 residues. V dropped 3 bases and J dropped 2 bases, with 12 bases sitting between them. The CDR3 here is CASSSLGGTYNEQFF. The DNA for the CDR3 is TGCGCCAGCAGCTCTCTGGGGGGCACCTACAATGAGCAGTTCTTC.

This rearrangement joins TRBV19 to TRBJ2-5, with D possibly matching TRBD2 (5 bases). The V and J ends lost 3 bases and 4 bases respectively, with 9 bases between them. The CDR3 runs 13 residues. Germline assignment: CDR1 LNHDA and CDR2 SQIVND (reference sequence). The CDR3 sequence is CASSIPGGETQYF. The CDR3 DNA reads as TGTGCCAGTAGTATCCCAGGAGGAGAGACCCAGTACTTC.

V and J are TRBV10-3 and TRBJ2-1; 13 nucleotides line up with TRBD2. V was clipped by 6 bases and J by 8 bases; unmatched bases: 7. The V gene's germline CDR1 is ENHRY and CDR2 SYGVKD. There are 15 residues in the CDR3. The CDR3 spells CAIRATSGRDDEQFF. In DNA form, the CDR3 reads TGTGCCATCAGAGCTACTAGCGGGAGGGACGATGAGCAGTTCTTC.

This clone came up a few times. This chain uses TRBV5-1 with TRBJ1-1; 11 nucleotides match TRBD1. This CDR3 comprises 13 residues. Germline CDR1 SGHRS, CDR2 YFSETQ. Unmatched junction bases numbered 2, after V lost 4 bases and J lost 6 bases. CDR3 bases: TGCGCCAGCAGCGCGGGACAGGGGGCTGAAGCTTTCTTT. Amino acid sequence: CASSAGQGAEAFF.

The V and J genes are TRBV6-6 and TRBJ2-7; D is tentatively TRBD1 or TRBD2 (5 bases each). Trimming cost V 6 bases and J 1 base, with 10 bases left between them. Germline V gene sequence: CDR1 MNHNY, CDR2 SVGAGI (reference sequence). This CDR3 contains 13 residues. The CDR3 region has the DNA TGTGCCAGCAGCCAGGGACCTTCCTACGAGCAGTACTTC. Protein: CASSQGPSYEQYF.

The chain combines TRBV7-2 with TRBJ2-7; 9 positions match TRBD2. Unmatched junction bases numbered 11, after V lost 5 bases and J lost 6 bases. The CDR3 runs 15 residues. The germline V gene has CDR1 SGHTA and CDR2 FQGNSA. The CDR3 coding sequence is TGTGCCAGCAGCCCCGGCCCGGGACTAGCCGCCGAGCAGTACTTC. It codes for CASSPGPGLAAEQYF.

The CDR3 bases are TGCGCCAGCAGCCAAAGGACTAGCGGGAGACATATAGATCGGTTCTTC. Its translation: CASSQRTSGRHIDRFF. V is TRBV4-1 and J is TRBJ2-1; TRBD2 matches 13 bases. Trimming took 2 bases from V and 15 from J; bases not matched to a gene: 13. CDR3 length equals 16 residues. Germline V gives CDR1 MGHRA, CDR2 YSYEKL.

The chain couples TRBV11-2 to TRBJ2-1; 7 nucleotides line up with TRBD1. CDR1 is SGHAT and CDR2 is FQNNGV in the germline V gene. This CDR3 region has 15 residues. Trimming took 0 bases from V and 7 from J; bases not matched to a gene: 6. The CDR3 is CASSLEGNRGNEQFF. The CDR3 DNA sequence: TGTGCCAGCAGCTTAGAGGGAAACAGGGGTAATGAGCAGTTCTTC. The complete variable domain, with remaining parts taken from reference TRBV11-2 and TRBJ2-1, reads EAGVAQSPRYKIIEKRQSVAFWCNPISGHATLYWYQQILGQGPKLLIQFQNNGVVDDSQLPKDRFSAERLKGVDSTLKIQPAKLEDSAVYLCASSLEGNRGNEQFFGPGTRLTVL.

This chain joins TRBV2 and TRBJ2-3; tentative D call: TRBD2 (6 bases). Germline V lookup: CDR1 SNHLY, CDR2 FYNNEI. The ends were cut back, 6 bases at V and 6 bases at J, with 10 bases in the middle. This CDR3 region has 12 residues. The CDR3 nucleotides read TGTGCCAGCAGGGGCGGGATGGATACGCAGTATTTT. Translation: CASRGGMDTQYF.

This clone was counted once. The V call is TRBV7-2, the J call TRBJ2-7; a weak D match, TRBD1 (5 bases). Trimming removed 5 bases from V and 1 base from J, with 12 bases in between. Per germline, CDR1 SGHTA and CDR2 FQGNSA. CDR3 size: 14 residues. The chain's CDR3 is CASSPGLRSYEQYF. CDR3 sequence (DNA): TGTGCCAGCAGCCCAGGGCTCAGGTCCTACGAGCAGTACTTC.

V and J are TRBV18 and TRBJ2-3; 8 bases agree with TRBD2. Germline lookup yields CDR1 KGHSH and CDR2 LQKENI. This CDR3 region has 17 residues. V was clipped by 1 base and J by 0 bases; unmatched bases: 6. CDR3 in amino acids: CASSPLAGRASTDTQYF. The DNA for the CDR3 is TGTGCCAGCTCACCACTAGCGGGACGTGCTAGCACAGATACGCAGTATTTT. The variable domain in full, with the rest retrieved from reference TRBV18 and TRBJ2-3, is NAGVMQNPRHLVRRRGQEARLRCSPMKGHSHVYWYRQLPEEGLKFMVYLQKENIIDESGMPKERFSAEFPKEGPSILRIQQVVRGDSAAYFCASSPLAGRASTDTQYFGPGTRLTVL.